This record concerns one T cell receptor (beta chain) sequence. What it recognizes is unknown. V shed 6 bases, J shed 5 bases, and the junction held 7 bases outside the gene matches. The CDR3 consists of 15 residues. CDR1 and CDR2 (germline): SGHVS, FQNEAQ. Sequencing was performed with immunoSEQ multiplex PCR; in TCRdb, only in-frame clones are kept and a portion is missing. The repertoire holds under 20,000 clones, 65% to 75% seen once, with 14% to 15% in the top ten. This entry belongs to a study of somatic mutations in cytotoxic T cells in rheumatoid arthritis. Positive magnetic bead selection, which isolated the CD4+ and CD8+ cells, was followed by a flow cytometry check of purity. General study findings and limits: Only rheumatoid arthritis patients, not healthy controls, showed CD8+ clonality increasing with age. Adjustment for multiple comparisons was not applied to the slight TRBV07 underrepresentation observed in rheumatoid arthritis patients.

Material for sequencing was CD8+ T cells sorted from blood. The TCR originated in an adult with rheumatoid arthritis. This sequence joins TRBV7-8 and TRBJ2-7; 13 bases align to TRBD2. In DNA form, the CDR3 reads TGTGCCAGCAGAGCTACTAGCGGGAGGGTCCACGAGCAGTACTTC. Translated, it gives CASRATSGRVHEQYF.